These 20 T cell receptor beta chains share one sample of origin, sequenced in a study of early T cells in non-severe SARS-CoV-2 infection. TCRdb reprocessed the 5' RACE reads via MiXCR and lists one record per CDR3 protein. The sample holds some 98,000 distinct CDR3 sequences, roughly 17% seen once. The sample consisted of whole blood. Receptors were obtained from an adult who was a healthcare worker with PCR-confirmed SARS-CoV-2 infection or an uninfected control (not recorded which).

In its sample, this clonotype was seen a few times. The chain links TRBV28 to TRBJ1-1, with D perhaps TRBD1 (6 bases). Trimming removed 5 bases from V and 7 bases from J, with 11 bases in between. CDR3 size: 12 residues. Germline loops: CDR1 MDHEN, CDR2 SYDVKM. The CDR3 reads CASSPRQVEAFF. In nucleotides, the CDR3 is TGTGCCAGCAGTCCCAGACAGGTTGAAGCTTTCTTT.

Ten or more counts support this clonotype. The chain employs TRBV7-2 and TRBJ2-5; 8 nucleotides line up with TRBD1. The V gene's germline CDR1 is SGHTA and CDR2 FQGNSA. Trimming at V came to 1 base and at J to 5 bases, leaving 12 bases not matched to a gene. CDR3 length equals 17 residues. The CDR3 loop is CASSLGVTGGVVETQYF. CDR3 sequence (DNA): TGTGCCAGCAGCTTAGGCGTTACAGGGGGAGTCGTGGAGACCCAGTACTTC.

This chain joins TRBV7-6 and TRBJ2-1; 10 bases fit TRBD2. The CDR3 runs 18 residues. With 5 bases clipped from V and 4 bases from J, the junction kept 14 bases outside the gene matches. In germline, CDR1 is SGHVS, CDR2 FNYEAQ. The CDR3 sequence is CASSPGLADSNSYNEQFF. In nucleotides, the CDR3 is TGTGCCAGCAGCCCCGGACTAGCGGATTCGAACTCGTACAATGAGCAGTTCTTC.

As regards this clonotype: This likely comes from a read error, as the CDR3 has no conserved phenylalanine or tryptophan at its end. The DNA is left out, because the CDR3 cannot be placed on it with certainty; the CDR3 is given as TCRdb lists it. Here the CDR3 reads CASSNTGTPGYY. This chain connects TRBV28 to TRBJ2-7; TRBD1 is taken as the D call from the table, unchecked against the DNA. CDR1 and CDR2 from the germline V gene are MDHEN and SYDVKM. Both ends counted, the CDR3 spans 12 residues.

This clonotype was observed a few times. This chain connects TRBV4-3 to TRBJ2-3, with D possibly TRBD2 on 7 matching bases. Germline V gives CDR1 LGHNA, CDR2 YSLEER. V was cut by 1 base and J by 4 bases, with 15 bases left in between. CDR3 length: 16 amino acids. Here the CDR3 DNA reads TGCGCCAGCAGCCAAGGGCCCTGGGGGGGCGCAGATACGCAGTATTTT. This translates into CASSQGPWGGADTQYF.

This clonotype was seen only a few times. V is TRBV11-2 and J is TRBJ1-4; D is possibly TRBD1 (6 bases). V was trimmed by 6 bases and J by 6 bases, leaving 11 bases between them. This CDR3 comprises 13 residues. Germline CDR1 SGHAT, CDR2 FQNNGV. The CDR3 region has the DNA TGTGCCAGCAGTACGAACAGGGATGAAAAACTGTTTTTT. Translation: CASSTNRDEKLFF.

Only a few counts were recorded for this clonotype. V gene TRBV29-1 combines with J gene TRBJ2-2; D may be TRBD1 (6 bases). The germline CDR1 and CDR2 sequences are SQVTM and ANQGSEA. V shed 7 bases and J shed 3 bases, with 12 bases lying between them. The CDR3 spans 13 residues. CDR3 sequence (DNA): TGCAGCGGCTCGACAGGCTACACCGGGGAGCTGTTTTTT. Translating it yields CSGSTGYTGELFF.

In its sample, this clonotype was seen a few times. The chain carries TRBV28 and TRBJ2-3; tentatively, D is TRBD1 (6 bases). Germline CDR1 reads MDHEN; CDR2 reads SYDVKM. The CDR3 consists of 17 residues. Trimming pared 2 bases from V and 2 bases from J, leaving 17 bases between. The CDR3, as DNA: TGTGCCAGCAGTTTACCATACCGGGACACCCTCACAGATACGCAGTATTTT. This codes for CASSLPYRDTLTDTQYF.

The chain has TRBV18 and TRBJ2-5, with D perhaps matching TRBD2 (5 bases). The CDR3 runs 13 residues. V lost 6 bases to trimming and J lost 1 base, with 9 bases between them. From germline, CDR1 is KGHSH and CDR2 LQKENI. This chain's CDR3 is CASSGNSQETQYF. The CDR3 coding sequence is TGTGCCAGCTCCGGGAATTCCCAAGAGACCCAGTACTTC. Drawing the rest from reference TRBV18 and TRBJ2-5, the complete variable domain is NAGVMQNPRHLVRRRGQEARLRCSPMKGHSHVYWYRQLPEEGLKFMVYLQKENIIDESGMPKERFSAEFPKEGPSILRIQQVVRGDSAAYFCASSGNSQETQYFGPGTRLLVL.

A few counts support this clonotype. V gene TRBV6-1 combines with J gene TRBJ1-5, with a tentative D call TRBD1 (5 bases). This CDR3 spans 15 amino acids. Germline loops: CDR1 MNHNS, CDR2 SASEGT. V shed 5 bases and J shed 2 bases, with 13 bases lying between them. Written as DNA, the CDR3 is TGTGCCAGCAGTCCAATGGGGGTTGGCAATCAGCCCCAGCATTTT. This codes for CASSPMGVGNQPQHF.

This chain links TRBV19 with TRBJ1-2; perhaps TRBD1 as D (5 bases). Germline CDR1 reads LNHDA; CDR2 reads SQIVND (reference sequence). V lost 2 bases, J lost 6 bases, and 13 bases lay in between. This CDR3 has 14 residues. This CDR3 is CASSIPGTGHGYTF. The DNA for the CDR3 is TGTGCCAGTAGTATACCTGGGACGGGACATGGCTACACCTTC. Full variable domain (missing parts from reference TRBV19 and TRBJ1-2): DGGITQSPKYLFRKEGQNVTLSCEQNLNHDAMYWYRQDPGQGLRLIYYSQIVNDFQKGDIAEGYSVSREKKESFPLTVTSAQKNPTAFYLCASSIPGTGHGYTFGSGTRLTVV.

This clonotype was seen only a few times. The chain recombines TRBV2 with TRBJ2-3; D possibly corresponds to TRBD1 (5 bases). Per germline, CDR1 SNHLY and CDR2 FYNNEI. The CDR3 runs to 13 residues. Trimming cost V 9 bases and J 0 bases, with 10 bases left between them. CDR3 protein: CASRTSSTDTQYF. As DNA, the CDR3 is TGTGCCAGTCGGACAAGCAGCACAGATACGCAGTATTTT.

The J gene is TRBJ2-7, the V gene TRBV6-1; D may be TRBD1 or TRBD2 (5 bases each). Germline assignment: CDR1 MNHNS and CDR2 SASEGT. V was trimmed by 7 bases and J by 3 bases, leaving 13 bases between them. This CDR3 is 13 amino acids long. The CDR3 region is CASKREGVYEQYF. The CDR3 bases are TGTGCCAGCAAGAGGGAAGGGGTCTACGAGCAGTACTTC.

This chain links TRBV28 with TRBJ1-1; no definite D call. CDR3 length: 14 amino acids. Trimming stripped 2 bases from V and 8 bases from J, with 15 bases between. The V gene's germline CDR1 is MDHEN and CDR2 SYDVKM. This chain's CDR3 is CASSLVGLNAEAFF. The CDR3 region has the DNA TGTGCCAGCAGTTTAGTCGGCCTCAACGCAGAAGCTTTCTTT.

Concerning this clonotype: A much larger clone lies a single base off, so this may be a read error. The chain uses TRBV27 and TRBJ2-6; 10 nucleotides line up with TRBD1. This CDR3 has 17 residues. Germline CDR1 and CDR2: MNHEY and SMNVEV (reference sequence). The CDR3: CASSMGQGYSGANVLIF. The CDR3 DNA follows: TGTGCCAGCAGTATGGGACAGGGGTACTCTGGGGCCAACGTCCTGATTTTC. Filled out from reference TRBV27 and TRBJ2-6, the complete variable domain reads EAQVTQNPRYLITVTGKKLTVTCSQNMNHEYMSWYRQDPGLGLRQIYYSMNVEVTDKGDVPEGYKVSRKEKRNFPLILESPSPNQTSLYFCASSMGQGYSGANVLIFGAGSRLTVL.

This clonotype turned up a few times. The chain has TRBV28 and TRBJ2-2, with 11 bases aligning to TRBD1. The CDR3 totals 18 residues. After removal of 5 bases from V and 4 bases from J, the junction contained 12 bases not matched to a gene. The V gene's germline CDR1 is MDHEN and CDR2 SYDVKM. CDR3 in DNA: TGTGCCAGCAGTGAAGGACAGGGGGCGGATAGGTTCACCGGGGAGCTGTTTTTT. It yields the protein CASSEGQGADRFTGELFF.

This clonotype was counted a few times. The chain couples TRBV7-2 to TRBJ2-1; 8 positions agree with TRBD2. Trimming cost V 1 base and J 1 base; bases outside gene matches: 3. The V gene's germline CDR1 is SGHTA and CDR2 FQGNSA. This CDR3 region has 16 residues. The CDR3 sequence is CASSLVAGGSYNEQFF. CDR3 DNA: TGTGCCAGCAGCTTAGTGGCGGGAGGATCCTACAATGAGCAGTTCTTC.

The sample holds many counts of this clonotype. This rearrangement joins TRBV18 to TRBJ1-5; D perhaps matches TRBD1 (5 bases). Trimming stripped 6 bases from V and 0 bases from J, with 12 bases between. The CDR3 length is 15 residues. Germline CDR1 is KGHSH and CDR2 is LQKENI. DNA of the CDR3: TGTGCCAGCTCGAGGGACCACGATAGCAATCAGCCCCAGCATTTT. Protein: CASSRDHDSNQPQHF.

This clonotype occurred many times. The genes are TRBV12-3 or TRBV12-4 and TRBJ2-3; tentatively, D is TRBD1 (5 bases). V lost 2 bases and J 4 bases, leaving 10 bases between the germline ends. The CDR3 consists of 14 residues. CDR3 in DNA: TGTGCCAGCAGTTTATCCAGGGCCCCAGATACGCAGTATTTT. Translating it yields CASSLSRAPDTQYF.

The rearrangement uses TRBV2 and TRBJ2-1; 7 nucleotides align to TRBD1. In germline, CDR1 is SNHLY, CDR2 FYNNEI. The CDR3 runs to 14 residues. V was clipped by 3 bases and J by 4 bases; unmatched bases: 3. In DNA form, the CDR3 reads TGTGCCAGCAGTGACACGGGACAGTACAATGAGCAGTTCTTC. This encodes CASSDTGQYNEQFF.